This T cell receptor (beta chain) was recorded in a study of T cell clones after liver transplantation. This clone turned up a few times. This CDR3 is 17 amino acids long. Trimming cost V 4 bases and J 4 bases, with 20 bases left between them. Germline V gene sequence: CDR1 MDHEN, CDR2 SYDVKM. Profiling relied on immunoSEQ multiplex PCR, and the TCRdb table lists in-frame clones only, not all of them. The sample records tens of thousands of clones, 80% being singletons. The receptor was isolated from a human patient who received a liver transplant. Some T cells may be supplied by the graft donor. The input for sequencing was CD4+ T cells from blood, taken 12 months after liver transplant. The rearrangement uses TRBV28 and TRBJ1-5; no firm D call. DNA of the CDR3: TGTGCCAGCAGTTATTACTTGACCAACCCGTCGAATCAGCCCCAGCATTTT. Protein product: CASSYYLTNPSNQPQHF.